This TCR beta chain was sequenced for a study of shared clonotypes between healthy human individuals (dated by TCRdb to the early 2020s). Some background on the complete study: A few men and two women, aged 18 to 49 years, made up the cohort. Different laboratories and diverse techniques were used to prepare libraries and sequence TCR repertoires, to increase sequencing depth and limit assay-specific biases. Per donor, leukapheresis produced somewhere between about 0.94 and 9.5 billion PBMCs. The study deeply sequenced blood TCR repertoires of several healthy adults to estimate repertoire size and the extent of clonotype sharing between individuals. Per donor, three plates each were used for CD4 naive and CD4 memory, two for CD8 naive, and one for CD8 memory. Results and caveats for the whole study, not just this receptor: Sampling was limited to blood, and TCR repertoires in tissue likely differ from TCR repertoires in blood. Compared with non-shared clonotypes, the clonotypes found in all four sorted-subset donors had higher generation probabilities. Naive subsets generally had larger estimated clonotype richness than memory subsets did. Even with the large sequencing depth, rarefaction of the sorted-subset datasets indicated that sequencing was incomplete. When a handful of donors were compared, the shared fraction of clonotypes was roughly 4.8% for naive CD4, approximately 3.5% for naive CD8, more than 2% for memory CD4, and 0.35% to 0.5% for memory CD8. The small number of donors limited the genetic and exposure-history diversity represented. Pairwise subsampling indicated that sequencing depth was expected to affect the degree of clonotype sharing among donors.

Notes on this clone: It has no known antigen specificity. No per-base quality is available; no much larger clone lies one base away.

The V end loses 5 bases and the J end loses 1 base, and a stretch of 13 bases separates them. The CDR3 contains 15 residues, cysteine and phenylalanine counted. Just CDR3 DNA is preserved here, 45 bases in frame from base 1. CDR1 and CDR2, looked up from the germline V gene (reference sequence), are SEHNR and FQNEAQ. Donors were healthy HIV-negative adults with no recently reported acute infections or vaccinations. Every donor was a Caucasian adult living in Nashville, Tennessee, USA. CD4+ T cells were enriched by magnetic negative selection, after which naive cells were positively selected on CD45RA and the negative fraction was taken as the memory subset. Blood was obtained by leukapheresis, after which PBMCs were separated by Ficoll-Histopaque density gradient centrifugation and cryopreserved in liquid nitrogen vapor phase. Analytical flow cytometry was used to check the purity and quantity of each magnetically sorted T cell population. Genomic DNA was isolated from each sorted fraction and quantified by UV absorbance on a Nanodrop 2000c.

Using the deep immunoSEQ assay, multiplex PCR amplified TCR CDR3 regions from genomic DNA. Extracted genomic DNA from each cell subset was distributed evenly across all wells of several immunoSEQ 96-well plates, and each plate was treated as a replicate. For sorted subsets, 200 ng of genomic DNA, equivalent to some 30,000 T cell genomes, went into each replicate PCR. The purified libraries were quantified using a Qubit 3.0 fluorometer, sized with a Bioanalyzer 2100, and then quantified again using the KAPA Library Quantification kit. Every immunoSEQ 96-well plate was sequenced on a separate single-read 150-cycle Illumina NextSeq 550 flow cell. In the original analysis: The immunoSEQ output contained only junctional sequences without quality scores, so filtering could not match that applied to full-length reads. Sequences were annotated with PyIR, a Python wrapper for IgBLAST v1.9, and V/J genes and CDR3 were assigned using IMGT germline references. Any read was removed if the V/J assignment was weak (E-value above 1e-6), the CDR3 was missing, or the read contained stop codons, out-of-frame junctions, or ambiguous translated residues. V3J clonotypes were defined as sequences sharing the same inferred V gene, J gene, and CDR3 amino acid sequence. The percentage overlap between two repertoires was calculated by dividing the number of shared unique clonotypes by the size of the smaller repertoire. RTK rarefaction, the Chao1 estimator, and Recon v2.1 estimates of unobserved clonotypes were used to assess repertoire richness. Generation probabilities were computed with OLGA for all TCRbeta clonotypes obtained by the gDNA method from a few donors. Drawn from immuneACCESS, this table holds only the in-frame rearrangements with V and J called that TCRdb kept. Clones are partly lost; checked studies trace under half to an unresolved V gene and leave the rest unexplained. Clone size and V and J calls were adopted from that table, with D and trimming inferred from the DNA. This sample lists 2 million to 3 million clones; roughly nine tenths were detected once. More than 0.12% of the sample goes to the ten largest clones.

This receptor chain uses TRBV7-9 and TRBJ2-3; 5 matching bases give a weak D call of TRBD1. The sequencing sample was made of naive CD4+ T cells sorted from blood. The sample's cell subset or site label is to be understood as: CD45RA+ positively selected. This clonotype was sampled from a man younger than 35 in good health. In nucleotide form, the sequence is TGTGCCAGCAGCCCGGTGGACAAGCGCACAGATACGCAGTATTTT. This encodes CASSPVDKRTDTQYF.